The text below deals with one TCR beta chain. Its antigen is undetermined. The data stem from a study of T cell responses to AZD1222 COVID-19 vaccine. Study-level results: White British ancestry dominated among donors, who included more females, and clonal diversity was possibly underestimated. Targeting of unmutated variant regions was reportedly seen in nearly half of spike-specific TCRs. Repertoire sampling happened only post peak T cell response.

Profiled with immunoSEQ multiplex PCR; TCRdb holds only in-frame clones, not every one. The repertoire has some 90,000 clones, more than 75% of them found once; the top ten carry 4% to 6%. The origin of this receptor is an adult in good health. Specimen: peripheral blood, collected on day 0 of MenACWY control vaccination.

The CDR3 here is CASSPPGRGAEKLFF. The DNA for the CDR3 is TGTGCCAGCTCACCACCGGGCAGGGGAGCTGAAAAACTGTTTTTT. This chain links TRBV18 with TRBJ1-4; D is possibly TRBD1 (6 bases). The germline V gene encodes CDR1 KGHSH and CDR2 LQKENI. V was trimmed by 0 bases and J by 7 bases, leaving 12 bases between them. The CDR3 totals 15 residues.